These 7 T cell receptor beta chains came from one sample sequenced in a study of identical twins. TCRdb re-called the 5' RACE reads with MiXCR, one entry per CDR3 protein. This sample carries 1.5 million to 2 million distinct CDR3 sequences, under 35% of them seen once, and the ten largest clones take around 0.3%. Specimen: cord blood. These receptor sequences come from a newborn girl in good health.

V is TRBV7-9 and J is TRBJ2-2; D remains unclear. The DNA end favors TRBJ1-1, so the J call may be wrong. CDR3 length: 12 residues. Germline V gives CDR1 SEHNR, CDR2 FQNEAQ (reference sequence). The CDR3 DNA is TGTGCCAGCAGCTTTGAACTAAAGGGAGCTTTCTTT. This translates into CASSFELKGAFF.

This clonotype has only a few counts. The gene calls are TRBV24-1 and TRBJ2-7, with 9 bases fitting TRBD1. J lost 5 bases, V lost 4 bases, and 5 bases had no gene match. Germline loops: CDR1 KGHDR, CDR2 SFDVKD. CDR3 size: 14 residues. CDR3 in amino acids: CATSDSRTGDEQYF. The CDR3 DNA reads TGTGCCACCAGTGACTCTAGGACAGGGGACGAGCAGTACTTC.

This chain joins TRBV6-1 and TRBJ1-5; D is unclear. Germline CDR1 is MNHNS and CDR2 is SASEGT. Trimming took 8 bases from V and 6 from J, leaving 11 bases between them. The CDR3 length is 12 residues. The chain's CDR3 is CASGEVRQPQHF. The CDR3 DNA follows: TGTGCCAGCGGGGAGGTTCGTCAGCCCCAGCATTTT.

The V and J genes are TRBV7-2 and TRBJ1-1, with D possibly matching TRBD1 (5 bases). Trimming removed 3 bases at V and 1 base at J, with 24 bases between. The germline CDR1 and CDR2 sequences are SGHTA and FQGNSA. The CDR3 is 19 residues long. DNA of the CDR3: TGTGCCAGCAGCTTTAGAGGATGGGGGTCAGGTACACGGAACACTGAAGCTTTCTTT. Its protein product is CASSFRGWGSGTRNTEAFF.

There are a few counts of this clonotype. The genes are TRBV20-1 and TRBJ2-7; tentatively, D is TRBD1 or TRBD2 (5 bases each). Between the trimmed V and J ends, which lost 0 bases and 1 base, there was a span of 13 bases. The CDR3 has 15 amino acids. Germline lookup yields CDR1 DFQATT and CDR2 SNEGSKA (reference sequence). In DNA form, the CDR3 reads TGCAGTGCTAGAGATGAGGGACCCCCTTCCTACGAGCAGTACTTC. Translated: CSARDEGPPSYEQYF.

This clonotype appeared once. The chain recombines TRBV28 with TRBJ1-2; D possibly corresponds to TRBD1 (6 bases). The V end lost 7 bases, the J end lost 2 bases, and 17 bases lay between the germline ends. CDR3 length: 15 amino acids. Germline CDR1 and CDR2: MDHEN and SYDVKM. The CDR3 DNA is TGTGCCAGCAATTTTCTCAGGGGACAAAACTATGGCTACACCTTC. It is translated as CASNFLRGQNYGYTF.

V usage is TRBV20-1 and J usage is TRBJ2-5; 14 bases fit TRBD2. This CDR3 has 17 amino acids. The germline V gene has CDR1 DFQATT and CDR2 SNEGSKA (reference sequence). With V trimmed by 0 bases and J by 4 bases, 7 bases remained unmatched. CDR3 nucleotide sequence: TGCAGTGCTAGAGATGGCTATGGGACTAGCGGGAGAGAGACCCAGTACTTC. Translating it yields CSARDGYGTSGRETQYF.